This T cell receptor beta chain derives from a study of T cells after yellow fever vaccination. Findings and caveats of the study: Across the CD4 and CD8 compartments, a small share of clonotypes was present in both. Though weaker, the secondary response peaked faster, on day 5 versus 15. FACS-sorted repertoires might harbor abundant contaminating clonotypes from the bulk population.

This clonotype was seen a handful of times. The antigen is unknown. V was trimmed by 2 bases and J by 0 bases, leaving 8 bases between them. This CDR3 has 16 residues. Per germline, CDR1 LGHNA and CDR2 YNFKEQ. TCRdb processed the 5' RACE reads anew with MiXCR; each CDR3 protein has one entry. The sample shows roughly 62,000 distinct CDR3 sequences, approximately 7% of them seen only once. The rearrangement joins TRBV4-2 to TRBJ1-6; the D is unclear. The sample consisted of CD8+ T cells sorted from PBMCs, taken on the day of the first yellow fever vaccination. The source is a man between 18 and 35 years old who received the YFV17D yellow fever vaccine. The chain's CDR3 is CASSQNLNSYNSPLHF. For the CDR3, the DNA is TGTGCCAGCAGCCAAAACCTCAACTCCTATAATTCACCCCTCCACTTT.